One sample yielded the 13 T cell receptor beta chains listed below, sequenced in a study of blood T cell repertoires in COVID-19. Method: immunoSEQ multiplex PCR; TCRdb's copy keeps in-frame clones and lacks some. The sample gives some 140,000 clones, approximately 78% of which show up once; roughly 11% is in the top ten. Input material: peripheral blood. The receptors here all came from a man in his sixties who had recovered from COVID-19.

This clone was counted once. V usage is TRBV6-6 and J usage is TRBJ2-1; 12 bases line up with TRBD2. Germline V gene data show CDR1 as MNHNY and CDR2 as SVGAGI (reference sequence). CDR3 length: 16 amino acids. Germline trimming cut 2 bases from V and 3 bases from J; bases unmatched to any gene: 2. This CDR3 is CASSYLAGGLYNEQFF. In nucleotides, the CDR3 is TGTGCCAGCAGTTACCTAGCGGGGGGGCTCTACAATGAGCAGTTCTTC.

The chain employs TRBV2 and TRBJ1-6; D uncertain. CDR1 and CDR2 from the germline V gene are SNHLY and FYNNEI. V shed 4 bases and J shed 8 bases, with 6 bases lying between them. The CDR3 totals 12 residues. As DNA, the CDR3 is TGTGCCAGCAGTGTAGACTATTCACCCCTCCACTTT. This codes for CASSVDYSPLHF.

The chain combines TRBV6-2 or TRBV6-3 with TRBJ2-7, with TRBD2 matching over 11 bases. From germline, CDR1 is MNHEY and CDR2 SVGEGT. V gave up 6 bases and J gave up 5 bases; unmatched junction bases: 9. CDR3 size: 15 residues. CDR3 in amino acids: CASSASLAGGNEQYF. The CDR3 region has the DNA TGTGCCAGCAGCGCCTCCCTAGCGGGGGGAAACGAGCAGTACTTC.

The chain carries TRBV5-1 and TRBJ2-1; 7 bases agree with TRBD1. The V gene end was trimmed by 4 bases and the J gene end by 1 base; junction bases not matched to a gene: 8. The V gene's germline CDR1 is SGHRS and CDR2 YFSETQ. The CDR3 has 16 amino acids. The CDR3 loop reads CASSRKTGISYNEQFF. The CDR3 region has the DNA TGCGCCAGCAGCAGGAAGACAGGGATATCCTACAATGAGCAGTTCTTC.

The chain joins TRBV7-2 to TRBJ2-2; TRBD1 is a possible D gene (5 bases). Trimming took off 2 bases at V and 2 bases at J, with 9 bases between the two ends. This CDR3 is 15 amino acids long. Per germline, CDR1 SGHTA and CDR2 FQGNSA. As DNA, the CDR3 is TGTGCCAGCAGCTTATATAGGGGAAACACCGGGGAGCTGTTTTTT. Translating it yields CASSLYRGNTGELFF.

This chain connects TRBV11-2 to TRBJ2-4, with 10 bases matching TRBD2. Germline V gene sequence: CDR1 SGHAT, CDR2 FQNNGV. The CDR3 is made up of 16 amino acids. V dropped 3 bases and J dropped 3; count of bases not matched to a gene: 5. The CDR3 coding sequence is TGTGCCAGCAGCTTTACTAGCGGGACGGGCAAAAACATTCAGTACTTC. This encodes CASSFTSGTGKNIQYF.

The V gene is TRBV2, the J gene TRBJ1-1; D possibly corresponds to TRBD1 (6 bases). Germline values: CDR1 SNHLY, CDR2 FYNNEI. This CDR3 is 14 amino acids long. V lost 3 bases to trimming and J lost 1 base, with 9 bases between them. The CDR3 DNA is TGTGCCAGCAGTGAGCGGGGGGCGAACACTGAAGCTTTCTTT. Residues: CASSERGANTEAFF.

The chain joins TRBV4-1 to TRBJ2-1; 7 bases line up with TRBD2. J was trimmed by 4 bases and V by 0 bases; bases with no gene match: 12. Germline V gives CDR1 MGHRA, CDR2 YSYEKL. CDR3 size: 18 residues. Here the CDR3 reads CASSQEGAGRGTYNEQFF. CDR3 DNA sequence: TGCGCCAGCAGCCAAGAGGGCGCGGGGCGGGGGACGTACAATGAGCAGTTCTTC.

The J gene is TRBJ2-3, the V gene TRBV19, with a weak D call TRBD2 (6 bases). The V gene's germline CDR1 is LNHDA and CDR2 SQIVND (reference sequence). The CDR3 has 13 amino acids. The CDR3 sequence: CATGLSGTDTQYF. DNA for the CDR3: TGTGCGACTGGACTATCTGGGACAGATACGCAGTATTTT.

The chain has TRBV6-5 and TRBJ1-1; perhaps TRBD1 as D (6 bases). The CDR3 extends over 16 amino acids. Germline V lookup: CDR1 MNHEY, CDR2 SVGAGI. V was cut by 4 bases and J by 6 bases, with 21 bases left in between. In DNA, the CDR3 is TGTGCCAGCAGTTCTACACCGCCCGGGACATTCCCTGAAGCTTTCTTT. Protein sequence: CASSSTPPGTFPEAFF.

This clone was recorded many times. This chain links TRBV2 with TRBJ1-5; TRBD1 aligns across 8 bases. CDR3 length: 15 residues. In germline, CDR1 is SNHLY, CDR2 FYNNEI. The junction had 9 bases not matched to a gene; V was cut back by 4 bases and J by 7 bases. This CDR3 reads CASSVGQGAKQPQHF. The DNA of the CDR3 is TGTGCCAGCAGTGTCGGGCAGGGGGCGAAACAGCCCCAGCATTTT. Complete variable domain (other parts from reference TRBV2 and TRBJ1-5): EPEVTQTPSHQVTQMGQEVILRCVPISNHLYFYWYRQILGQKVEFLVSFYNNEISEKSEIFDDQFSVERPDGSNFTLKIRSTKLEDSAMYFCASSVGQGAKQPQHFGDGTRLSIL.

The chain links TRBV19 to TRBJ2-1; 14 bases are a match to TRBD2. Losses at the gene ends were 8 bases for V and 0 bases for J; bases not matched to a gene: 6. This CDR3 region has 17 residues. From germline, CDR1 is LNHDA and CDR2 SQIVND (reference sequence). CDR3 protein: CASCGLAGGPSYNEQFF. The CDR3 DNA reads TGTGCCAGTTGCGGACTAGCGGGAGGCCCCTCCTACAATGAGCAGTTCTTC.

This clone showed up just a few times. V gene TRBV7-8 combines with J gene TRBJ2-2, with 11 bases that match TRBD2. Trimming removed 5 bases from V and 1 base from J; junction bases left unmatched: 15. The CDR3 loop spans 20 amino acids. Germline CDR1 SGHVS, CDR2 FQNEAQ. CDR3 in amino acids: CASSPEGLAGGLLNTGELFF. The DNA for the CDR3 is TGTGCCAGCAGCCCAGAGGGCCTAGCGGGGGGCCTCCTGAACACCGGGGAGCTGTTTTTT. Together with reference TRBV7-8 and TRBJ2-2, the CDR3 gives the full variable domain: GAGVSQSPRYKVAKRGQDVALRCDPISGHVSLFWYQQALGQGPEFLTYFQNEAQLDKSGLPSDRFFAERPEGSVSTLKIQRTQQEDSAVYLCASSPEGLAGGLLNTGELFFGEGSRLTVL.